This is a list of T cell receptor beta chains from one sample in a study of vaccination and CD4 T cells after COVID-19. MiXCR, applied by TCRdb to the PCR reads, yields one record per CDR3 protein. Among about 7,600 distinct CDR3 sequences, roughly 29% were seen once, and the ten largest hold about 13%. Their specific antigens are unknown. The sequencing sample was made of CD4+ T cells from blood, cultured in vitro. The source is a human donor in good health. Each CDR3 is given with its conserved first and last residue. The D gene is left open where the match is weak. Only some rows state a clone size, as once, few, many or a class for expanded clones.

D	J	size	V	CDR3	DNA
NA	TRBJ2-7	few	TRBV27	CASSLGFRGVDYEQYF	TGTGCCAGCAGTTTAGGGTTTCGGGGAGTTGACTACGAGCAGTACTTC
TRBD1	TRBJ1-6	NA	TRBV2	CASSSLDRGYNSPLHF	TGTGCCAGCAGTTCCCTGGACAGGGGCTATAATTCACCCCTCCACTTT
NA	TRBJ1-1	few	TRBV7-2	CASSLLSPGAATEAFF	TGTGCCAGCAGCTTATTATCGCCGGGGGCAGCTACTGAAGCTTTCTTT
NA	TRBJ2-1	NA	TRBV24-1	CATSAIAGSSYNEQFF	TGTGCCACCAGTGCAATCGCGGGGAGCTCCTACAATGAGCAGTTCTTC
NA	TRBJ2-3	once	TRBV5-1	CASSFTASTDTQYF	TGCGCCAGCAGCTTCACGGCTAGCACAGATACGCAGTATTTT
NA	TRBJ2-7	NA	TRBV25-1	CASSEYSPRTNYEQYF	TGTGCCAGCAGTGAATATTCCCCCCGGACAAATTACGAGCAGTACTTC
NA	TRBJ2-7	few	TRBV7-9	CASSLYIQDEQYF	TGTGCCAGCAGCTTGTACATTCAGGACGAGCAGTACTTC
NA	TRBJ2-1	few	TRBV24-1	CATSDRDRSSYNEQFF	TGTGCCACCAGTGATCGGGACCGATCCTCCTACAATGAGCAGTTCTTC
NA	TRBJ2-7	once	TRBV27	CASSLVDQGPPHYEQYF	TGTGCCAGCAGTCTAGTGGACCAAGGTCCTCCCCACTACGAGCAGTACTTC
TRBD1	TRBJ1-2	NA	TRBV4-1	CASSQSDRGDGYTF	TGCGCCAGCAGCCAATCGGACAGGGGAGATGGCTACACCTTC
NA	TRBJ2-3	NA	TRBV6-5	CASSFSSIDTQYF	TGTGCCAGCAGTTTCTCCTCAATTGACACGCAGTATTTT